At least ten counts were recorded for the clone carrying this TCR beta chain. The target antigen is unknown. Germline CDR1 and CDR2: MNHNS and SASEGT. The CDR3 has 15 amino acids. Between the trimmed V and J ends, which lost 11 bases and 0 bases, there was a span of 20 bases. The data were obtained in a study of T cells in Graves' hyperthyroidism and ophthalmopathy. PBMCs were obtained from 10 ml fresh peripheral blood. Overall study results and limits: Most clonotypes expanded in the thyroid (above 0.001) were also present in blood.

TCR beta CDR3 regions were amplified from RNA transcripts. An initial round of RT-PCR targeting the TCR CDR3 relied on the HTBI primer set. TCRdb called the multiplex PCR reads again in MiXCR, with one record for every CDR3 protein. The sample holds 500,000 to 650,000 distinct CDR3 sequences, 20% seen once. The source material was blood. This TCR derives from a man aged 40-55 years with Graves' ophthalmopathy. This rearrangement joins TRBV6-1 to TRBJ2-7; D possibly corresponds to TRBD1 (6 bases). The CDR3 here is CAARDTEMGSYEQYF. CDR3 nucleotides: TGTGCCGCCCGGGACACAGAAATGGGCTCCTACGAGCAGTACTTC.